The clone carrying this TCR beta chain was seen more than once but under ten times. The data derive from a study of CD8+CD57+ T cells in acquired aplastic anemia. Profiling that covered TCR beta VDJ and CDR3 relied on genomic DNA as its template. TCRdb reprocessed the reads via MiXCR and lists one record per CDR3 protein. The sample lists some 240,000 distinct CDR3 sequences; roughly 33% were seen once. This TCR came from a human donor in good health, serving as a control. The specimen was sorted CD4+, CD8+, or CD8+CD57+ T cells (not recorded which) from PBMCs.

The CDR3: CASSDRVLHTGELFF. The CDR3 region has the DNA TGTGCCAGCAGTGACAGGGTCTTACACACCGGGGAGCTGTTTTTT. The V gene is TRBV6-4, the J gene TRBJ2-2; no clear D. This CDR3 is 15 amino acids long. Trimming cost V 2 bases and J 3 bases, with 10 bases left between them. Per the germline V gene, CDR1 is MRHNA and CDR2 is SNTAGT.